The clone carrying this TCR beta chain has at least ten counts. What it recognizes is unknown. This sample was taken from a study of Graves' ophthalmopathy and Graves' hyperthyroidism. Stable hyperthyroidism meant no ophthalmopathy within 18 months of follow-up. The authors isolated PBMCs from around 10 ml of fresh peripheral blood. Broader study findings: Cross-validated, the 13-signature model showed 87.88%/81.08% sensitivity/specificity, and 80%/75% in the test set.

Using RNA transcripts, the TCR beta CDR3 regions were amplified. First-round RT-PCR with HTBI primers preceded a second-round multiplex PCR. TCRdb fed the multiplex PCR reads into MiXCR, producing one record per CDR3 protein. Of a few hundred thousand distinct CDR3 sequences listed, approximately 15% are singletons. This CDR3 contains 13 residues. Germline assignment: CDR1 SGHRS and CDR2 YFSETQ. V lost 1 base and J 6 bases, leaving 10 bases between the germline ends. The V gene is TRBV5-1, the J gene TRBJ1-2; D remains unclear. Sequencing used peripheral blood. This TCR came from a woman aged 18-29 years with stable Graves' hyperthyroidism. The DNA for the CDR3 is TGCGCCAGCAGCTTGCGACGGACCGATGGCTACACCTTC. Protein: CASSLRRTDGYTF. Together with reference TRBV5-1 and TRBJ1-2, the CDR3 gives the full variable domain: KAGVTQTPRYLIKTRGQQVTLSCSPISGHRSVSWYQQTPGQGLQFLFEYFSETQRNKGNFPGRFSGRQFSNSRSEMNVSTLELGDSALYLCASSLRRTDGYTFGSGTRLTVV.